This T cell receptor (beta chain) was obtained from a study of T cell clones after liver transplantation (dated by TCRdb to 2018 to 2020). For context, the study as a whole: The samples were obtained from ITN030ST, a randomized trial that attempted immunosuppression withdrawal within 2 years after liver transplantation. As an antigen-independent comparator for donor-reactive sequences, third party-reactive TCRbeta sequences were also identified from pre-transplant MLRs. To count as tolerant, a recipient had to stay completely off immunosuppression for at least one year without liver enzymes climbing beyond twice the upper limit of normal. Donor-reactive T cell clones were identified by TCRbeta sequencing following a pre-transplant mixed lymphocyte reaction and were subsequently tracked in post-transplant blood. Until randomization at 12-24 months post-transplant, subjects were given standard immunosuppression, with no induction therapy. Of the eight recipients, three were HCV-positive, while the remaining recipients had been transplanted for non-autoimmune, non-viral indications. Blood samples were collected pre-transplant, then pre-randomization ahead of withdrawal, and finally post-randomization once withdrawal had either been completed or failed. The study cohort included 8 liver transplant recipients, of whom 3 were classified as tolerant and 5 as non-tolerant. General conclusions and limits of the study: Circulating donor-reactive CD4 TCRbeta sequences fell significantly post-transplant in 5 of 8 subjects, irrespective of tolerance or HCV status. Conclusions were preliminary, limited by small, heterogeneous patient numbers and non-standardized post-transplant time points. Because no allograft tissue specimens were available, donor-reactive T cells may have migrated into the graft instead of being deleted. In two subjects, low numbers of available donor cells limited the measurable donor-reactive repertoire. After accounting for repertoire turnover, donor-reactive detection was significantly reduced in 7 of 8 subjects for CD4 and 8 of 8 for CD8. Donor-reactive sequences declined more than third party-reactive ones, suggesting partial antigen-specific deletion unrelated to withdrawal success.

As for this clone: No antigen is known for it. Base qualities were left out, and no much larger clone turns up one base away.

Frozen genomic DNA underwent high-throughput TCRbeta CDR3 sequencing by immunoSEQ, including PCR amplification, mapping, bias correction and internal controls. The original pipeline was this. Productive rearrangements were retained, and unique TCRbeta sequences were defined by the CDR3 nucleotide sequence together with the V and J gene. Donor-reactive sequences required at least 5-fold expansion in CFSE-low cells versus unstimulated pre-transplant cells and at least 0.01% frequency. Minimum frequency thresholds were set for each subject on the basis of the unstimulated sample with the lowest template count, so that a detection power of at least 90% was ensured. Repertoire turnover was measured by Jensen-Shannon divergence between the top 1000 TCRbeta sequences post- and pre-transplant. Changes in detection of donor-reactive sequences were tested with two-sided Fisher's exact tests. TCRdb provides this immuneACCESS table in a form limited to in-frame rearrangements. Some clones are lacking; in checked studies, under half of them reflect an unresolved V gene, and why the rest are absent is not known. V, J and clone size reflect that table, while D and trimming were determined from the DNA. The sample contains 8,500 to 10,000 clones, almost 80% of them found a single time. The leading ten clones occupy 15% to 20% of the sample.

The label giving this sample's time point can be read as: pre-transplant. Thawed unstimulated PBMCs were stained for CD3, CD4 and CD8 and FACS-sorted into CD3+CD4+ and CD3+CD8+ populations. Each of the 8 studied subjects was randomized to immunosuppression withdrawal. The Qiagen DNeasy Blood and Tissue Kit was used for isolation of genomic DNA. The input for sequencing was CD8+ T cells from blood, taken before liver transplant. This receptor was obtained from a human donor who received a liver transplant.

DNA sequence: TGTGCCAGCGTTGAAGGGGGCAACACTGAAGCTTTCTTT. This sequence encodes CASVEGGNTEAFF. The chain uses TRBV6-6 and TRBJ1-1; TRBD1 aligns with 7 central bases. Inclusive of the bounding cysteine and phenylalanine, the CDR3 is 13 residues long. Only the CDR3 DNA is retained, 39 bases long and in frame from the first base. V lost 8 bases and J lost 2 bases, and the count of bases not matched to a germline gene is 5. The germline V gene (reference sequence) specifies MNHNY as CDR1 and SVGAGI as CDR2.